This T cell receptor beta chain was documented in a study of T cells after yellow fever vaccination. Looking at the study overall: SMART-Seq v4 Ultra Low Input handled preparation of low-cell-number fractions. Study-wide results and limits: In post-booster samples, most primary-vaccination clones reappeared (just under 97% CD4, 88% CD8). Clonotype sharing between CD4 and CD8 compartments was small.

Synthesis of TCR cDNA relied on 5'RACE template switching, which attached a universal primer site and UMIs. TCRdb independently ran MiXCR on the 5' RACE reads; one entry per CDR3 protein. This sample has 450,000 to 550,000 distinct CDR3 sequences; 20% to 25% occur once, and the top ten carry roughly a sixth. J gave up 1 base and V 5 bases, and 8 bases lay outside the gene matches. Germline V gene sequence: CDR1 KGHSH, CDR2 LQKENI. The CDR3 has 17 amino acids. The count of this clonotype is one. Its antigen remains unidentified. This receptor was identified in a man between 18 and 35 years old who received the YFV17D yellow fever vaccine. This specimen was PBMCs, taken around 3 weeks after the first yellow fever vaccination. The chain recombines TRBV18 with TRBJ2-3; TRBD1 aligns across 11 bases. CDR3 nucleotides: TGTGCCAGCTCATCCGGGACAGGGGGTTCGGGCACAGATACGCAGTATTTT. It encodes CASSSGTGGSGTDTQYF.